These 15 T cell receptor beta chains were all obtained from the same sample, sequenced in a study of blood T cell repertoires in COVID-19. Generated by immunoSEQ multiplex PCR, the TCRdb table keeps only in-frame clones and is missing some. This sample has 85,000 to 120,000 clones, with over 60% found just once. The sequencing input was peripheral blood. Receptors originate from a man of 80 years or more with COVID-19, enrolled during active disease.

V is TRBV2 and J is TRBJ2-2; 7 positions match TRBD1. The CDR3 sequence is 15 residues long. The V and J ends lost 5 bases and 4 bases, in that order; junction bases with no gene match: 7. Germline assignment: CDR1 SNHLY and CDR2 FYNNEI. CDR3 bases: TGTGCCAGCAGTTTACAGGGGCCGGTCACCGGGGAGCTGTTTTTT. This gives the protein CASSLQGPVTGELFF. Using reference TRBV2 and TRBJ2-2 for the parts outside the CDR3, the full variable domain is EPEVTQTPSHQVTQMGQEVILRCVPISNHLYFYWYRQILGQKVEFLVSFYNNEISEKSEIFDDQFSVERPDGSNFTLKIRSTKLEDSAMYFCASSLQGPVTGELFFGEGSRLTVL.

The rearrangement joins TRBV15 to TRBJ1-2; the D is unclear. CDR1 is LNHNV and CDR2 is YYDKDF in the germline V gene (reference sequence). The CDR3 is 15 residues long. V gave up 0 bases and J gave up 2 bases, with 10 bases separating them. This CDR3 is CATSRDGERNYGYTF. The CDR3 coding sequence is TGTGCCACCAGCAGAGATGGGGAGAGAAACTATGGCTACACCTTC.

The chain couples TRBV28 to TRBJ2-7; possible D gene TRBD2, 5 bases. Germline CDR1 MDHEN, CDR2 SYDVKM. V shed 1 base and J shed 0 bases, with 10 bases lying between them. This CDR3 comprises 15 residues. CDR3 DNA: TGTGCCAGCAGTTTATTGAGGGATCACTCCTACGAGCAGTACTTC. Translation: CASSLLRDHSYEQYF.

The chain carries TRBV9 and TRBJ2-2; 8 bases fit TRBD1. Per the germline V gene, CDR1 is SGDLS and CDR2 is YYNGEE. The CDR3 extends over 15 amino acids. V was pared by 3 bases and J by 5 bases, with 6 bases of the junction left unmatched. CDR3 region: CASSAQTGGTGELFF. The CDR3 coding sequence is TGTGCCAGCAGCGCACAAACAGGGGGGACCGGGGAGCTGTTTTTT. Using reference TRBV9 and TRBJ2-2 for the parts outside the CDR3, the full variable domain is DSGVTQTPKHLITATGQRVTLRCSPRSGDLSVYWYQQSLDQGLQFLIQYYNGEERAKGNILERFSAQQFPDLHSELNLSSLELGDSALYFCASSAQTGGTGELFFGEGSRLTVL.

The rearrangement links TRBV6-6 to TRBJ1-1, with 8 bases lining up with TRBD1. Germline V gives CDR1 MNHNY, CDR2 SVGAGI (reference sequence). Trimming took 5 bases from V and 7 from J; bases not matched to a gene: 9. The CDR3 covers 14 residues. CDR3 sequence: CASSNQGAEDEAFF. CDR3 bases: TGTGCCAGCAGTAACCAGGGGGCTGAAGATGAAGCTTTCTTT.

V usage is TRBV11-3 and J usage is TRBJ2-4; the D gene is possibly TRBD1 (6 bases). Deletions cut 1 base from V and 0 bases from J, with 22 bases between. The germline V gene encodes CDR1 SGHNT and CDR2 YENEEA. The CDR3 runs 20 residues. The CDR3 DNA reads TGTGCCAGCAGCTTAGTCGTAAGTCTTTTGGGACACCTAGCCAAAAACATTCAGTACTTC. Encoded protein: CASSLVVSLLGHLAKNIQYF.

The CDR3 is CASGDGGSQETQYF. The CDR3 DNA sequence: TGTGCCAGCGGGGACGGGGGGTCCCAAGAGACCCAGTACTTC. The chain joins TRBV5-4 to TRBJ2-5, with 7 bases identical to TRBD2. Looked up from germline, CDR1 is SGHNT and CDR2 is YYREEE (reference sequence). Germline trimming cut 7 bases from V and 1 base from J; bases unmatched to any gene: 7. The CDR3 sequence is 14 residues long.

This rearrangement joins TRBV19 to TRBJ1-2; maybe TRBD1 (6 bases). The CDR3 loop spans 14 amino acids. Germline V gives CDR1 LNHDA, CDR2 SQIVND (reference sequence). The V end was cut by 2 bases, the J end by 4 bases, with 11 bases between. The CDR3 sequence is CASSITGQSYGYTF. The CDR3 nucleotides are TGTGCCAGTAGTATAACTGGACAGAGCTATGGCTACACCTTC.

This rearrangement joins TRBV6-5 to TRBJ1-3; TRBD1 agrees at 7 bases. The CDR3 is made up of 16 amino acids. From germline, CDR1 is MNHEY and CDR2 SVGAGI. The V and J ends lost 4 bases and 2 bases, in that order; junction bases with no gene match: 8. The chain's CDR3 is CASSSEQGIPGNTIYF. The CDR3 DNA follows: TGTGCCAGCAGTTCCGAACAGGGGATCCCTGGAAACACCATATATTTT.

The chain carries TRBV6-5 and TRBJ1-5; D is uncertain. The CDR3 extends over 13 amino acids. V was clipped by 8 bases and J by 0 bases, with 8 bases between them. Germline values: CDR1 MNHEY, CDR2 SVGAGI. The CDR3 spells CASSRDSNQPQHF. The CDR3 DNA follows: TGTGCCAGCTCCCGGGATAGCAATCAGCCCCAGCATTTT.

In this sample, this clone turned up a few times. The chain combines TRBV5-6 with TRBJ1-1; possibly TRBD1 for D (6 bases). The CDR3 spans 14 residues. The germline V gene has CDR1 SGHDT and CDR2 YYEEEE. V lost 0 bases, J lost 5 bases, and 11 bases lay in between. In DNA form, the CDR3 reads TGTGCCAGCAGCTTGGAACGGGGGGCGACTGAAGCTTTCTTT. As protein: CASSLERGATEAFF.

Here the CDR3 reads CASSLQTGFNQPQHF. CDR3 sequence (DNA): TGTGCCAGCAGTCTCCAGACAGGGTTCAATCAGCCCCAGCATTTT. The J gene is TRBJ1-5, the V gene TRBV28, with 7 nucleotides matching TRBD1. The CDR3 runs 15 residues. J gave up 3 bases and V 5 bases, and 7 bases lay outside the gene matches. CDR1 is MDHEN, CDR2 SYDVKM, per germline. Based on the CDR3 plus reference TRBV28 and TRBJ1-5, the full variable domain is DVKVTQSSRYLVKRTGEKVFLECVQDMDHENMFWYRQDPGLGLRLIYFSYDVKMKEKGDIPEGYSVSREKKERFSLILESASTNQTSMYLCASSLQTGFNQPQHFGDGTRLSIL.

At least ten counts were recorded for this clone. The chain joins TRBV28 to TRBJ2-3; 9 positions agree with TRBD2. This CDR3 comprises 22 residues. With V trimmed by 6 bases and J by 0 bases, 25 bases remained unmatched. Germline loops: CDR1 MDHEN, CDR2 SYDVKM. The CDR3 spells CASSSPSVGKGLAHQSTDTQYF. The CDR3 DNA sequence: TGTGCCAGCAGCTCCCCGAGTGTTGGGAAGGGACTAGCTCACCAAAGCACAGATACGCAGTATTTT.

This clone was seen only once. V usage is TRBV6-5 and J usage is TRBJ2-7; 9 positions agree with TRBD1. The CDR3 runs to 15 residues. V gave up 5 bases and J gave up 6 bases; unmatched junction bases: 11. The germline CDR1 and CDR2 sequences are MNHEY and SVGAGI. The CDR3 protein is CASSISSGTGREQYF. In DNA, the CDR3 is TGTGCCAGCAGTATCAGCTCCGGGACAGGGCGCGAGCAGTACTTC.

The chain couples TRBV11-2 to TRBJ2-5; possible D gene TRBD2, 6 bases. With 1 base removed from V and 2 bases from J, the gap between germline ends came to 17 bases. From germline, CDR1 is SGHAT and CDR2 FQNNGV. CDR3 length: 17 amino acids. DNA for the CDR3: TGTGCCAGCAGCTTAGCTATAGCTCTAGCGCCTCAAGAGACCCAGTACTTC. This sequence encodes CASSLAIALAPQETQYF.